Described below is a single T cell receptor (beta chain) sequence and its context. The entry originates in a study of CD8+CD57+ T cells in acquired aplastic anemia. Both TCR beta VDJ combination and CDR3 sequence profiling were carried out. Genomic DNA was the template for this profiling. One entry per CDR3 protein, called by TCRdb with MiXCR from the reads. The sample lists under 200,000 distinct CDR3 sequences, 64% seen once, with about half in the top ten. V dropped 5 bases and J dropped 2 bases, with 13 bases sitting between them. The CDR3 totals 15 residues. Germline V gene sequence: CDR1 SGHTA, CDR2 FQGNSA.

Sequencing used sorted CD4+, CD8+, or CD8+CD57+ T cells (not recorded which) from PBMCs. This receptor was identified in a human donor with severe aplastic anemia or a healthy control (not recorded which). The chain employs TRBV7-2 and TRBJ2-1, with D possibly matching TRBD2 (5 bases). In DNA, the CDR3 is TGTGCCAGCAGCCTTGCTAGCCGTACCTACAATGAGCAGTTCTTC. Its translation: CASSLASRTYNEQFF.